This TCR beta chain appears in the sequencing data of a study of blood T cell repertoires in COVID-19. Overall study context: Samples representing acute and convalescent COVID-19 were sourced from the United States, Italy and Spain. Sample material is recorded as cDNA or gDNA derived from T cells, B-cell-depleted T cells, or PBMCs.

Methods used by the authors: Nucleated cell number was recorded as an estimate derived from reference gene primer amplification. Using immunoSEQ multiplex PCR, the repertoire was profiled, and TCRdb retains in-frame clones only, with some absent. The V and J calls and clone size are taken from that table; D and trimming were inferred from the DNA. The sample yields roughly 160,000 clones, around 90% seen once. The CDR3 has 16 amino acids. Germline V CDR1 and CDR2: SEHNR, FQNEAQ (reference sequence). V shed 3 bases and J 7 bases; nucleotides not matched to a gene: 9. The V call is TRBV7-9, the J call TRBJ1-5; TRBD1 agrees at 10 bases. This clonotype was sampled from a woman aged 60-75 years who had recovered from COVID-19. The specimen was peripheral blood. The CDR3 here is CASSFRTGGKEQPQHF. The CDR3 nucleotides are TGTGCCAGCAGCTTCCGGACAGGGGGAAAGGAACAGCCCCAGCATTTT.